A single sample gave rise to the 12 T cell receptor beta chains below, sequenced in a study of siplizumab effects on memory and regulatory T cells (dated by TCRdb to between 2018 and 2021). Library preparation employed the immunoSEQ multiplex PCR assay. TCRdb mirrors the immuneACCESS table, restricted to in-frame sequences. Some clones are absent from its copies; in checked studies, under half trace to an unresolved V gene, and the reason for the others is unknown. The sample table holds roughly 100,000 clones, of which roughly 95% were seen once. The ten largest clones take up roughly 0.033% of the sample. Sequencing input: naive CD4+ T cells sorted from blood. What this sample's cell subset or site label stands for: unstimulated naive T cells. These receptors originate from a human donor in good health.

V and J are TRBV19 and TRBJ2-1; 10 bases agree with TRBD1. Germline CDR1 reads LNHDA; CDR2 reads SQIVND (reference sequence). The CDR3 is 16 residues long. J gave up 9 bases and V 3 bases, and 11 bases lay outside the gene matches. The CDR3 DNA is TGTGCCAGTAGTATCCCCGCCCCGACAGGGGGCATTGAGCAGTTCTTC. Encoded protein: CASSIPAPTGGIEQFF.

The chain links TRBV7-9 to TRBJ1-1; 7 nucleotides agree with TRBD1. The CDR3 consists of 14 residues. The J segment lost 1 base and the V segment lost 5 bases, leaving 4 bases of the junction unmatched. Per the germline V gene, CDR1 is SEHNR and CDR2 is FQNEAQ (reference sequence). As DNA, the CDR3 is TGTGCCAGCAGCGTCGGACAGGAGAACACTGAAGCTTTCTTT. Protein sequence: CASSVGQENTEAFF.

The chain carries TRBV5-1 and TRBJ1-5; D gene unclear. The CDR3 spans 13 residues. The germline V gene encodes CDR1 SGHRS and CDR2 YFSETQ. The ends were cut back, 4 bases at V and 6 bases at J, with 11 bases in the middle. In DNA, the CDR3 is TGCGCCAGCAGCCCTGACCCCCTTCAGCCCCAGCATTTT. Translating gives CASSPDPLQPQHF.

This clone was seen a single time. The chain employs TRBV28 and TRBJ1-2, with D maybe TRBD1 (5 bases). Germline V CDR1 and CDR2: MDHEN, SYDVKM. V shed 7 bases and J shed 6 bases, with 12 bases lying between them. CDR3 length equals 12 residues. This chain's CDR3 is CASTPGTNGYTF. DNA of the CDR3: TGTGCCAGCACTCCGGGGACTAATGGCTACACCTTC.

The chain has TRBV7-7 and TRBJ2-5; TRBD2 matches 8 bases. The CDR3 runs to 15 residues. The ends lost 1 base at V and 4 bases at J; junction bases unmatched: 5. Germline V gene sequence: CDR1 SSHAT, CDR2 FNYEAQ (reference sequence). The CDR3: CASSLGGGPVETQYF. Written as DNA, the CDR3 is TGTGCCAGCAGCTTAGGCGGGGGGCCCGTAGAGACCCAGTACTTC.

CDR3 nucleotides: TGCGCCAGCAGCCAACCGACAGGGGCCTATAATTCACCCCTCCACTTT. Amino acid sequence: CASSQPTGAYNSPLHF. The V gene is TRBV4-1, the J gene TRBJ1-6, with 8 bases that match TRBD1. The germline V gene encodes CDR1 MGHRA and CDR2 YSYEKL. This CDR3 is built from 16 residues. V dropped 2 bases and J dropped 2; count of bases not matched to a gene: 2.

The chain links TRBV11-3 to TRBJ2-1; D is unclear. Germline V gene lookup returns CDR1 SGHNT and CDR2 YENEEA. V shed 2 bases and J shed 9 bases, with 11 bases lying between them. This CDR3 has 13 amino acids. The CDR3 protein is CASSLQPLGEQFF. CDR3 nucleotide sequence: TGTGCCAGCAGCTTACAGCCACTGGGTGAGCAGTTCTTC.

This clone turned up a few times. The CDR3 DNA reads TGTGCCAGTAGTTTTGGACGGGTCGGTAATTCACCCCTCCACTTT. It translates to CASSFGRVGNSPLHF. V is TRBV19 and J is TRBJ1-6; D is unresolved. V lost 5 bases and J 6 bases, leaving 14 bases between the germline ends. This CDR3 has 15 residues. Per the germline V gene, CDR1 is LNHDA and CDR2 is SQIVND (reference sequence).

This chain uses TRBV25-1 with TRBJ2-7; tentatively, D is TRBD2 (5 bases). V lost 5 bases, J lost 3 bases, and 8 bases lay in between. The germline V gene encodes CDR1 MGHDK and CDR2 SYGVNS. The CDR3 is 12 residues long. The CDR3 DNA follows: TGTGCCAGCAGTCGGGAATTCTACGAGCAGTACTTC. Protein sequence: CASSREFYEQYF.

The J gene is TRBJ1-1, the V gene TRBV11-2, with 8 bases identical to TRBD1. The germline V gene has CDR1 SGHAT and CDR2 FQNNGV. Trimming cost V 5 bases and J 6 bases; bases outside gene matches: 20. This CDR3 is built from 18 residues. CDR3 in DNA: TGTGCCAGCAGCCAGATCGCAGGGGGCGCTTCCGAGAAGGCTGAAGCTTTCTTT. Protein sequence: CASSQIAGGASEKAEAFF.

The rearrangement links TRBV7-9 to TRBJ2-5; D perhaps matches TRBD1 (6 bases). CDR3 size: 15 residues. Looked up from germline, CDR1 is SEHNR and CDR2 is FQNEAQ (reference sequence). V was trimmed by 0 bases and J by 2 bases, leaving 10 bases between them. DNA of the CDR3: TGTGCCAGCAGCTTAGCTGGGGGCGGGCAAGAGACCCAGTACTTC. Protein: CASSLAGGGQETQYF.

The CDR3 loop is CASTPWLQASQETQYF. DNA for the CDR3: TGTGCCAGCACCCCCTGGTTACAAGCCTCCCAAGAGACCCAGTACTTC. The chain recombines TRBV2 with TRBJ2-5; no reliable D call. Germline loops: CDR1 SNHLY, CDR2 FYNNEI. Trimming removed 7 bases at V and 1 base at J, with 19 bases between. This CDR3 is 16 amino acids long.